This TCR beta chain stems from a study of monozygotic twins with inflammatory bowel disease (dated by TCRdb to the late 2010s). In terms of the full investigation: The complete study included roughly 30 monozygotic twin pairs: 19 IBD-discordant Danish pairs and nine German pairs, of which four were IBD-concordant and five were IBD-discordant. The search for disease-associated traits relied mainly on comparing IBD patients with their genetically identical healthy co-twins within discordant pairs. Each individual had, on average, about 151 000 unique TCRalpha sequences and 181 000 unique TCRbeta sequences available for analysis. Findings and caveats that apply to the study as a whole: Concordant and discordant twins showed no difference in repertoire similarity, possibly because of limited statistical power. IBD patients shared fewer clonotypes with other individuals than healthy twins did, most markedly in patients showing signs of disease activity. A decrease in TCRbeta repertoire diversity, as measured by inverse Simpson index, was observed in IBD patients compared with their healthy co-twins. The analysis was unable to tell apart different T cell subtypes. No single strong signal or clonotype linked to IBD turned up in the results, so the idea that one exists was not supported. Because patients were on differing immunosuppressive treatments, the repertoires may have picked up extra background noise and inter-individual variability.

Comments on this clonotype: Its antigen remains undetermined.

From each donor, a roughly 2.6 ml peripheral blood sample was collected into PAXgene tubes and stored at -80 degrees C. Total RNA was isolated from whole blood with the PAXgene blood miRNA kit on an automated QIAcube, without T cell sorting. Peripheral blood from monozygotic twin pairs concordant or discordant for inflammatory bowel disease was subjected to deep TCRalpha and TCRbeta repertoire profiling with unique molecular barcoding. Smoking habits were recorded for all twin pairs, and individuals were classified as current, former or never smokers. The cysteine opens and the phenylalanine closes a CDR3 of 13 amino acids. No DNA is listed. Looking up the germline V gene (reference sequence) yields CDR1 SEHNR and CDR2 FQNEAQ. The library was prepared using 5' RACE. Preparation of each TCR library used roughly 3,300 ng of total RNA. For each sample, cDNA was synthesized in eight separate reactions using SMARTScribe reverse transcriptase. During cDNA synthesis, template switching introduced unique molecular identifiers that contained a 6-nucleotide sample barcode. TCRalpha and TCRbeta cDNA was amplified in two nested PCRs of 16 and 9 cycles, and bead purification was carried out after each PCR. Before amplification, the cDNA was treated with uracil DNA-glycosylase and purified using the QIAquick PCR purification kit. The second PCR added Illumina TruSeq-compatible adapters along with sample-specific barcodes. TapeStation and Qubit were used to check library quality and concentration, and 4.5 to 6 ng of each library was pooled. Pooled libraries were sequenced on an Illumina HiSeq2500 single-index Rapid Run with 2 x 100 bp reads and custom sequencing primers. The authors' pipeline ran thus. PCR and sequencing errors were corrected by UMI-based consensus assembly using MiGEC version 1.2.6. MiXCR version 2.1.1 was used for V(D)J alignment, clonotype assembly and CDR3 extraction. Gene usage, clonotype sharing and MAIT/NKT TCR abundance were normalised by analysing the top 1000, 10 000 and 20 000 clonotypes per sample. After downsampling to 27 000 UMIs, diversity was calculated as the inverse Simpson index using the vegan R package. Paired Mann-Whitney U tests were applied to discordant twin pairs, and Benjamini-Hochberg correction was used for multiple testing. After reprocessing by TCRdb, each CDR3 protein sequence is one entry, and no DNA is given. The V and J calls reflect TCRdb's pipeline rather than the authors' work. The sample's table lists a count of about 380,000 distinct CDR3 sequences. Around 2.6% of the sample rests with the top ten.

The sequence came from a human donor with ulcerative colitis or Crohn's disease, or a healthy co-twin of an affected twin (not recorded which). Source material: blood. Recombination connected TRBV7-9 to TRBJ1-5. The CDR3 protein is CASSIETPSAQHF.